The entry below describes one T cell receptor (beta chain). What it binds is not known. Only in-frame clones appear in the TCRdb table, and some are missing; sequencing was by immunoSEQ multiplex PCR. Of 120,000 or so clones detected, approximately 95% appear once; the ten largest clones hold 1.7%. These data originate in a study of cytomegalovirus exposure and HLA in healthy donors. Study-level results: According to the study, roughly 180 TCR beta chains were cytomegalovirus-associated.

CDR3 length equals 16 residues. Germline trimming cut 0 bases from V and 2 bases from J; bases unmatched to any gene: 6. Per the germline V gene, CDR1 is MGHRA and CDR2 is YSYEKL. Sequencing was carried out using PBMCs. This chain links TRBV4-1 with TRBJ2-7, with 8 bases aligning to TRBD1. The TCR was taken from a young man in good health and CMV-seronegative. For the CDR3, the DNA is TGCGCCAGCAGCCAAGAAAGACAGGGGCCCCCCTACGAGCAGTACTTC. This gives the protein CASSQERQGPPYEQYF.